The 18 T cell receptor beta chains reported below all come from one sample, sequenced in a study of T cell repertoires in aging, cancer and after chemotherapy. The template was genomic DNA from peripheral blood, not RNA. A mixed TRB-A/B primer pool amplified rearranged TRB by multiplex touch-down PCR. One entry per CDR3 protein results from TCRdb running MiXCR on the multiplex PCR reads. Here the sample spans several thousand distinct CDR3 sequences, around 28% being singletons. The specimen was blood. The receptors come from a human donor with a blood cancer.

There are a few counts of this clonotype. The rearrangement links TRBV13 to TRBJ1-1; no reliable D call. Germline loops: CDR1 PRHDT, CDR2 FYEKMQ (reference sequence). The CDR3 spans 14 residues. The V gene lost 5 bases and the J gene lost 1 base, with 11 bases spanning the gap. The CDR3 spells CASSPSKPNTEAFF. The DNA for the CDR3 is TGTGCCAGCAGCCCCAGTAAGCCGAACACTGAAGCTTTCTTT.

This clonotype was counted only a few times. This sequence joins TRBV6-5 and TRBJ1-1; D is unclear. The germline V gene has CDR1 MNHEY and CDR2 SVGAGI. The ends were cut back, 0 bases at V and 4 bases at J, with 12 bases in the middle. The CDR3 consists of 15 residues. Here the CDR3 reads CASSYSRTAGTEAFF. The CDR3 coding sequence is TGTGCCAGCAGTTACTCTCGGACGGCGGGCACTGAAGCTTTCTTT.

This chain uses TRBV18 with TRBJ1-2, with D perhaps TRBD1 (5 bases). V was shortened by 7 bases and J by 2 bases, with 14 bases between the two germline ends. Germline values: CDR1 KGHSH, CDR2 LQKENI. CDR3 length equals 14 residues. The CDR3 coding sequence is TGTGCCAGCTGCCTAGGGACCGTAAACTATGGCTACACCTTC. Its translation: CASCLGTVNYGYTF.

This clonotype was detected only a few times. The rearrangement uses TRBV12-3 or TRBV12-4 and TRBJ1-5; 7 positions match TRBD1. Trimming at V came to 3 bases and at J to 8 bases, leaving 7 bases not matched to a gene. The CDR3 is 14 amino acids. Written as DNA, the CDR3 is TGTGCCAGCAGTTTGAGGGGGCGGTGGGAGCCCCAGCATTTT. Translating gives CASSLRGRWEPQHF.

This clonotype was counted a few times. V and J are TRBV7-6 and TRBJ1-6; a weak D match, TRBD1 (5 bases). The germline V gene has CDR1 SGHVS and CDR2 FNYEAQ. Between the trimmed V and J ends, which lost 5 bases and 0 bases, there was a span of 14 bases. The CDR3 has 17 residues. This CDR3 reads CASSQRGSSSYNSPLHF. The CDR3 coding sequence is TGTGCCAGCAGCCAAAGGGGATCGAGCTCCTATAATTCACCCCTCCACTTT.

Judged by abundance, this clonotype is medium-sized. The chain links TRBV19 to TRBJ2-3, with 13 positions matching TRBD2. This CDR3 is built from 14 residues. The junction had 4 bases not matched to a gene; V was cut back by 9 bases and J by 4 bases. Per germline, CDR1 LNHDA and CDR2 SQIVND (reference sequence). In nucleotides, the CDR3 is TGTGCCAGCGGGACTAGCGGGGACCCAGATACGCAGTATTTT. It translates to CASGTSGDPDTQYF.

This clonotype is medium-sized (0.01 to 0.1%) in the sample. The chain combines TRBV29-1 with TRBJ2-7; unclear D gene. Germline V CDR1 and CDR2: SQVTM, ANQGSEA. Trimming took 7 bases from V and 0 from J, leaving 7 bases between them. The CDR3 consists of 11 residues. CDR3: CSAWGSYEQYF. DNA of the CDR3: TGCAGCGCCTGGGGCTCCTACGAGCAGTACTTC.

In its sample, this clonotype was seen a few times. The chain combines TRBV7-2 with TRBJ2-2; possibly TRBD1 or TRBD2 for D (6 bases each). The ends were cut back, 7 bases at V and 0 bases at J, with 12 bases in the middle. The germline V gene has CDR1 SGHTA and CDR2 FQGNSA. The CDR3 loop spans 15 amino acids. CDR3 protein: CASIEGGANTGELFF. In DNA, the CDR3 is TGTGCCAGCATAGAGGGGGGCGCGAACACCGGGGAGCTGTTTTTT. The full variable domain, its missing parts supplied by reference TRBV7-2 and TRBJ2-2, is GAGVSQSPSNKVTEKGKDVELRCDPISGHTALYWYRQSLGQGLEFLIYFQGNSAPDKSGLPSDRFSAERTGGSVSTLTIQRTQQEDSAVYLCASIEGGANTGELFFGEGSRLTVL.

This clonotype was seen more than once but under ten times. The chain carries TRBV27 and TRBJ1-2; D might be TRBD1 (5 bases). Germline values: CDR1 MNHEY, CDR2 SMNVEV (reference sequence). CDR3 length equals 14 residues. Trimming shortened V by 2 bases and J by 0 bases, and 7 bases separated the two germline ends. The CDR3 coding sequence is TGTGCCAGCAGTTTACAGGGCGCTAACTATGGCTACACCTTC. Its translation: CASSLQGANYGYTF.

This clonotype is labeled as medium-sized. CDR3 sequence: CASSSTGRMGETQYF. The CDR3 coding sequence is TGTGCCAGCAGCTCGACAGGGAGAATGGGGGAGACCCAGTACTTC. This chain links TRBV5-5 with TRBJ2-5, with TRBD1 matching over 7 bases. The CDR3 spans 15 residues. V lost 3 bases, J lost 5 bases, and 10 bases stayed unmatched. The germline CDR1 and CDR2 sequences are SGHKS and YYEKEE (reference sequence).

This clonotype is labeled as medium-sized. The genes are TRBV12-3 or TRBV12-4 and TRBJ1-6; D is uncertain. CDR3 length: 15 residues. V lost 0 bases and J 7 bases, leaving 10 bases between the germline ends. CDR3 region: CASSLAGRSNSPLHF. The CDR3 DNA sequence: TGTGCCAGCAGTTTAGCCGGCAGGTCAAATTCACCCCTCCACTTT.

As for this clonotype: A much more abundant neighbour one base away suggests this may be a read error. This rearrangement joins TRBV11-3 to TRBJ1-1; tentative D call: TRBD1 (6 bases). This CDR3 spans 14 amino acids. The germline gives CDR1 SGHNT, CDR2 YENEEA. CDR3 DNA sequence: TGTCCCAGCAGCGGAGGGACAACGAACACTGAAGCTTTCTTT. Protein sequence: CPSSGGTTNTEAFF. Variable domain in full (rest from reference TRBV11-3 and TRBJ1-1): EAGVVQSPRYKIIEKKQPVAFWCNPISGHNTLYWYLQNLGQGPELLIRYENEEAVDDSQLPKDRFSAERLKGVDSTLKIQPAELGDSAVYLCPSSGGTTNTEAFFGQGTRLTVV.

This clonotype was detected only a few times. The chain joins TRBV6-5 to TRBJ1-6; 9 positions match TRBD1. CDR3 length equals 15 residues. Germline V CDR1 and CDR2: MNHEY, SVGAGI. V lost 6 bases, J lost 7 bases, and 7 bases stayed unmatched. The CDR3 loop reads CASSNPGQGNSPLHF. In DNA, the CDR3 is TGTGCCAGCAGCAATCCGGGACAGGGAAATTCACCCCTCCACTTT.

The CDR3 bases are TGTGCCAGCAGCTTAGATCGGTCCGGGAACGGAAACACCATATATTTT. Its protein product is CASSLDRSGNGNTIYF. The gene calls are TRBV11-3 and TRBJ1-3; D is unclear. V lost 0 bases and J 4 bases, leaving 13 bases between the germline ends. CDR1 is SGHNT, CDR2 YENEEA, per germline. CDR3 length: 16 amino acids.

This sequence joins TRBV12-3 or TRBV12-4 and TRBJ2-5, with D possibly TRBD1 on 6 matching bases. This CDR3 contains 14 residues. The germline V and J ends were trimmed by 6 bases and 5 bases, with 16 bases remaining between them. The CDR3, as DNA: TGTGCCAGCAGGAGTCGAACAGGGTTGGAGACCCAGTACTTC. This gives the protein CASRSRTGLETQYF.

A few counts support this clonotype. The V call is TRBV5-6, the J call TRBJ2-3; 8 bases are a match to TRBD2. The CDR3 is made up of 14 amino acids. Trimming removed 5 bases from V and 3 bases from J; junction bases left unmatched: 5. Germline CDR1 and CDR2: SGHDT and YYEEEE. CDR3 residues: CASSRLASTDTQYF. Here the CDR3 DNA reads TGTGCCAGCAGTAGACTAGCGAGTACAGATACGCAGTATTTT. Full variable domain (rest looked up from reference TRBV5-6 and TRBJ2-3): DAGVTQSPTHLIKTRGQQVTLRCSPKSGHDTVSWYQQALGQGPQFIFQYYEEEERQRGNFPDRFSGHQFPNYSSELNVNALLLGDSALYLCASSRLASTDTQYFGPGTRLTVL.

This clonotype was seen a few times. The chain uses TRBV6-5 and TRBJ2-6; TRBD2 matches at 9 bases. Germline lookup yields CDR1 MNHEY and CDR2 SVGAGI. V gave up 4 bases and J gave up 2 bases; unmatched junction bases: 6. The CDR3 loop spans 17 amino acids. CDR3 in amino acids: CASSSRGGVAGANVLTF. In nucleotides, the CDR3 is TGTGCCAGCAGTTCCCGCGGGGGGGTGGCTGGGGCCAACGTCCTGACTTTC.

By share, this clonotype ranks as medium-sized. This sequence joins TRBV5-6 and TRBJ2-5; D possibly corresponds to TRBD1 (6 bases). The CDR3 contains 15 residues. Germline assignment: CDR1 SGHDT and CDR2 YYEEEE. V shed 0 bases and J shed 4 bases, with 13 bases lying between them. CDR3 residues: CASSLAQGIGETQYF. CDR3 DNA sequence: TGTGCCAGCAGCTTGGCCCAGGGGATCGGAGAGACCCAGTACTTC.